The rows below give T cell receptor beta chains drawn from one sample of a study of T cell responses to AZD1222 COVID-19 vaccine. Measured with immunoSEQ multiplex PCR; TCRdb has only the in-frame clones, and not every one. Of just over 150,000 clones in the sample, 90% were seen once. Sequences were derived from peripheral blood, sampled 28 days after the second AZD1222 dose. The receptors originated from an adult who received the AZD1222 COVID-19 vaccine. Each CDR3 is given with its conserved first and last residue. The D gene is left open where the match is weak. Clone size appears in some rows only: once, few, many, or a class for an expanded clone.

CDR3 protein	CDR3 DNA	V gene	J gene	D gene	CDR3 length	clone size
CASKVPGYGNTIYF	TGTGCCAGTAAAGTCCCCGGTTATGGAAACACCATATATTTT	TRBV19	TRBJ1-3	.	14	few
CASSQILQGFAGELFF	TGTGCCAGCAGTCAAATTCTACAGGGTTTCGCCGGGGAGCTGTTTTTT	TRBV7-9	TRBJ2-2	.	16	.
CASRGLGQRSTEAFF	TGTGCCAGCAGGGGACTTGGACAGCGATCCACTGAAGCTTTCTTT	TRBV28	TRBJ1-1	.	15	.
CASSELGGELFF	TGTGCCAGCAGTGAACTGGGCGGGGAGCTGTTTTTT	TRBV2	TRBJ2-2	.	12	.
CASSIVGGNYGYTF	TGTGCCAGTAGTATAGTTGGGGGGAACTATGGCTACACCTTC	TRBV19	TRBJ1-2	.	14	.
CASSLRGNEQFF	TGTGCCAGCAGCTTAAGGGGTAATGAGCAGTTCTTC	TRBV7-3	TRBJ2-1	.	12	.
CAISDRPFLGYTF	TGTGCCATCAGTGACAGACCCTTCCTTGGCTACACCTTC	TRBV10-3	TRBJ1-2	.	13	once
CASSLGQSSNQPQHF	TGCGCCAGCAGCCTCGGACAGTCGAGCAATCAGCCCCAGCATTTT	TRBV5-1	TRBJ1-5	.	15	.
CASSPVTTGELFF	TGTGCCAGCTCACCAGTCACCACCGGGGAGCTGTTTTTT	TRBV18	TRBJ2-2	.	13	.
CASSLAGMVTQYF	TGTGCCAGCAGTCTCGCGGGGATGGTTACGCAGTATTTT	TRBV12-3/TRBV12-4	TRBJ2-3	.	13	.
CASSLGTGRRLFF	TGTGCCAGCAGCCTAGGGACAGGGAGGCGGCTGTTTTTT	TRBV3-1/TRBV3-2	TRBJ1-4	TRBD1	13	.
CASSTLRDSSGANVLTF	TGTGCCAGTAGTACGCTCCGGGACAGCTCTGGGGCCAACGTCCTGACTTTC	TRBV19	TRBJ2-6	TRBD1	17	.
CASRAGGLTDTQYF	TGTGCCAGCAGAGCGGGAGGGCTCACAGATACGCAGTATTTT	TRBV6-1	TRBJ2-3	TRBD2	14	.
CASSESSGGLVGETQYF	TGTGCCAGCAGTGAAAGTAGCGGGGGTTTGGTTGGAGAGACCCAGTACTTC	TRBV25-1	TRBJ2-5	TRBD2	17	.
CASSQGRTTNEKLFF	TGTGCCAGCAGCCAGGGACGGACTACTAATGAAAAACTGTTTTTT	TRBV2	TRBJ1-4	.	15	.